The 28 T cell receptor beta chains reported below all come from one sample, sequenced in a study of cytomegalovirus exposure and HLA in healthy donors. The PCR contained 60 Vbeta and 13 Jbeta primers. Profiling relied on immunoSEQ multiplex PCR, and the TCRdb table lists in-frame clones only, not all of them. The table includes some 71,000 clones, around four fifths detected once. Specimen: PBMCs. These receptors originate from a young woman in good health and CMV-seropositive.

The CDR3 DNA reads TGTGCCAGCAGCTTAGTAGACGGGTACGGCGAGCAGTACTTC. As protein: CASSLVDGYGEQYF. The rearrangement joins TRBV7-6 to TRBJ2-7; D uncertain. CDR1 is SGHVS, CDR2 FNYEAQ, per germline. Trimming took 1 base from V and 6 from J, leaving 13 bases between them. This CDR3 region has 14 residues. The whole variable domain, remainder taken from reference TRBV7-6 and TRBJ2-7, is GAGVSQSPRYKVTKRGQDVALRCDPISGHVSLYWYRQALGQGPEFLTYFNYEAQQDKSGLPNDRFSAERPEGSISTLTIQRTEQRDSAMYRCASSLVDGYGEQYFGPGTRLTVT.

This CDR3 is CASSADFTDTQYF. The CDR3 DNA follows: TGTGCCAGCAGTGCAGACTTCACAGATACGCAGTATTTT. This rearrangement joins TRBV25-1 to TRBJ2-3; D remains ambiguous. Between the trimmed V and J ends, which lost 4 bases and 2 bases, there was a span of 7 bases. This CDR3 comprises 13 residues. Germline V gene data show CDR1 as MGHDK and CDR2 as SYGVNS.

A word on this clone: At one end the junction does not follow the germline gene, possibly because of a read error. V gene TRBV6-6 combines with J gene TRBJ1-2; a possible D gene is TRBD1 (6 bases). Germline loops: CDR1 MNHNY, CDR2 SVGAGI (reference sequence). This CDR3 spans 12 amino acids. The CDR3 sequence: CASSDSDYGYTF. CDR3 bases: TGTGCCAGCTCGGACAGCGACTATGGTTACACCTTC.

The CDR3 spells CASTGVSEAFF. DNA of the CDR3: TGTGCCAGCACTGGAGTTTCTGAAGCTTTCTTT. The rearrangement links TRBV28 to TRBJ1-1, with D unclear. Germline V CDR1 and CDR2: MDHEN, SYDVKM. The CDR3 is 11 amino acids. V was pared by 7 bases and J by 6 bases, with 9 bases between. Supplemented by reference TRBV28 and TRBJ1-1, the full variable domain reads DVKVTQSSRYLVKRTGEKVFLECVQDMDHENMFWYRQDPGLGLRLIYFSYDVKMKEKGDIPEGYSVSREKKERFSLILESASTNQTSMYLCASTGVSEAFFGQGTRLTVV.

The genes are TRBV5-8 and TRBJ2-1, with no clear D. Germline CDR1 SGHTS, CDR2 YDEGEE. V lost 4 bases and J lost 13, with 12 bases in between. This CDR3 comprises 11 residues. This chain's CDR3 is CASSAAALQFF. In DNA form, the CDR3 reads TGTGCCAGCAGCGCCGCGGCTTTACAGTTCTTC.

The chain couples TRBV30 to TRBJ2-7; TRBD1 matches 9 bases. The CDR3 loop spans 18 amino acids. After removal of 5 bases from V and 6 bases from J, the junction contained 23 bases not matched to a gene. The germline CDR1 and CDR2 sequences are GTSNPN and SVGIG (reference sequence). The CDR3 is CAWGNRQGGPGGRGEQYF. The CDR3 DNA reads as TGTGCCTGGGGTAACCGACAGGGGGGGCCCGGGGGTCGAGGCGAGCAGTACTTC. The whole variable domain, filled in from reference TRBV30 and TRBJ2-7, reads SQTIHQWPATLVQPVGSPLSLECTVEGTSNPNLYWYRQAAGRGLQLLFYSVGIGQISSEVPQNLSASRPQDRQFILSSKKLLLSDSGFYLCAWGNRQGGPGGRGEQYFGPGTRLTVT.

This chain uses TRBV29-1 with TRBJ2-7, with 9 bases that match TRBD1. V dropped 4 bases and J dropped 3; count of bases not matched to a gene: 4. The CDR3 extends over 13 amino acids. Germline lookup yields CDR1 SQVTM and CDR2 ANQGSEA. The CDR3 region is CSVARTGDYEQYF. Written as DNA, the CDR3 is TGCAGCGTTGCGAGGACAGGGGACTACGAGCAGTACTTC.

This rearrangement joins TRBV5-1 to TRBJ2-7; 8 bases line up with TRBD1. This CDR3 has 16 amino acids. The trim removed 0 bases at V and 0 bases at J, leaving 5 bases unmatched. CDR1 is SGHRS, CDR2 YFSETQ, per germline. The CDR3: CASSLAAGGLSYEQYF. CDR3 sequence (DNA): TGCGCCAGCAGCTTGGCCGCAGGGGGCCTCTCCTACGAGCAGTACTTC.

The chain couples TRBV9 to TRBJ2-1; TRBD2 matches 8 bases. V lost 4 bases, J lost 6 bases, and 6 bases stayed unmatched. The germline V gene has CDR1 SGDLS and CDR2 YYNGEE. The CDR3 covers 14 residues. Here the CDR3 DNA reads TGTGCCAGCAGCTTTACCGGGACTAGCAATGAGCAGTTCTTC. Encoded protein: CASSFTGTSNEQFF.

The rearrangement uses TRBV6-5 and TRBJ2-7, with TRBD2 as a possible D gene (5 bases). The CDR3 contains 14 residues. V dropped 4 bases and J dropped 7 bases, with 17 bases sitting between them. Per germline, CDR1 MNHEY and CDR2 SVGAGI. In DNA, the CDR3 is TGTGCCAGCAGTTCCCAAATCGGACGGGGAGAGCAGTACTTC. Its protein is CASSSQIGRGEQYF.

The V call is TRBV29-1, the J call TRBJ1-3; 8 bases match TRBD1. This CDR3 region has 14 residues. V lost 1 base, J lost 6 bases, and 5 bases stayed unmatched. CDR1 is SQVTM and CDR2 is ANQGSEA in the germline V gene. The CDR3 spells CSVEAGGPTNTIYF. Here the CDR3 DNA reads TGCAGCGTTGAAGCAGGGGGCCCCACAAACACCATATATTTT. Supplemented by reference TRBV29-1 and TRBJ1-3, the full variable domain reads SAVISQKPSRDICQRGTSLTIQCQVDSQVTMMFWYRQQPGQSLTLIATANQGSEATYESGFVIDKFPISRPNLTFSTLTVSNMSPEDSSIYLCSVEAGGPTNTIYFGEGSWLTVV.

This clone was detected only a few times. The chain joins TRBV2 to TRBJ2-5; D is ambiguous. There are 12 residues in the CDR3. Trimming stripped 7 bases from V and 4 bases from J, with 10 bases between. CDR1 SNHLY and CDR2 FYNNEI come from the germline V gene. The chain's CDR3 is CASTPFPETQYF. The CDR3 nucleotides read TGTGCCAGCACCCCGTTCCCAGAGACCCAGTACTTC.

CDR3 in DNA: TGTGCCAGCAGCTTAAGGGGGCCGTCGAACACTGAAGCTTTCTTT. Amino acids: CASSLRGPSNTEAFF. This rearrangement joins TRBV7-2 to TRBJ1-1; TRBD1 matches at 7 bases. Germline V gives CDR1 SGHTA, CDR2 FQGNSA. This CDR3 comprises 15 residues. Trimming removed 2 bases from V and 1 base from J; junction bases left unmatched: 4.

V gene TRBV9 combines with J gene TRBJ2-1; D remains unclear. The CDR3 sequence is 12 residues long. Germline values: CDR1 SGDLS, CDR2 YYNGEE. V dropped 4 bases and J dropped 7 bases, with 9 bases sitting between them. The CDR3 DNA is TGTGCCAGCAGCTTGAGCCGTAATGAGCAGTTCTTC. Residues: CASSLSRNEQFF.

This chain uses TRBV5-4 with TRBJ2-2, with TRBD2 identical over 12 bases. Trimming took 4 bases from V and 6 from J; bases not matched to a gene: 7. CDR1 is SGHNT and CDR2 is YYREEE in the germline V gene (reference sequence). CDR3 length: 16 amino acids. The CDR3 DNA reads TGTGCCAGCAGCGCGCTGCTAGCGGGAGGGGCCGGGGAGCTGTTTTTT. Protein: CASSALLAGGAGELFF.

This clone has a handful of counts. V gene TRBV11-3 combines with J gene TRBJ2-2, with D maybe TRBD1 (5 bases). CDR3 length: 14 residues. Germline V gene data show CDR1 as SGHNT and CDR2 as YENEEA. V shed 5 bases and J shed 4 bases, with 11 bases lying between them. The CDR3 here is CASSTQGSTGELFF. The CDR3 DNA follows: TGTGCCAGCAGCACTCAGGGCAGCACCGGGGAGCTGTTTTTT.

This clone was counted once. This chain uses TRBV2 with TRBJ1-2; D is uncertain. The V end was cut by 6 bases, the J end by 8 bases, with 16 bases between. CDR3 length: 13 residues. In germline, CDR1 is SNHLY, CDR2 FYNNEI. For the CDR3, the DNA is TGTGCCAGCAGGAACGCCGTCGGCGGCGGCTACACCTTC. It yields the protein CASRNAVGGGYTF.

The V gene is TRBV7-6, the J gene TRBJ1-1; 7 bases line up with TRBD1. This CDR3 is 13 amino acids long. The V gene's germline CDR1 is SGHVS and CDR2 FNYEAQ. The ends lost 4 bases at V and 5 bases at J; junction bases unmatched: 4. CDR3 amino acids: CASSSIQGTEAFF. The CDR3 nucleotides are TGTGCCAGCAGCTCGATACAGGGGACTGAAGCTTTCTTT. Variable domain in full (rest from reference TRBV7-6 and TRBJ1-1): GAGVSQSPRYKVTKRGQDVALRCDPISGHVSLYWYRQALGQGPEFLTYFNYEAQQDKSGLPNDRFSAERPEGSISTLTIQRTEQRDSAMYRCASSSIQGTEAFFGQGTRLTVV.

The gene calls are TRBV5-1 and TRBJ2-3, with TRBD2 identical over 13 bases. The CDR3 sequence is 15 residues long. From germline, CDR1 is SGHRS and CDR2 YFSETQ. Trimming removed 4 bases from V and 6 bases from J; junction bases left unmatched: 5. The CDR3 region has the DNA TGCGCCAGCAGCCTGGGACTAGCGGGAATCGATACGCAGTATTTT. This sequence encodes CASSLGLAGIDTQYF.

This clone was counted only a few times. This chain joins TRBV5-6 and TRBJ1-4, with D possibly TRBD1 on 6 matching bases. The CDR3 loop spans 14 amino acids. The germline V and J ends were trimmed by 2 bases and 5 bases, with 10 bases remaining between them. The germline CDR1 and CDR2 sequences are SGHDT and YYEEEE. CDR3 nucleotide sequence: TGTGCCAGCAGCTTTGGGACACAGAATGAAAAACTGTTTTTT. The encoded protein is CASSFGTQNEKLFF.

As for this clone: Additional DNA sequences in this sample encode the identical CDR3. The chain joins TRBV6-5 to TRBJ1-1; D is undetermined. The CDR3 runs 15 residues. The V end lost 0 bases, the J end lost 2 bases, and 10 bases lay between the germline ends. Looked up from germline, CDR1 is MNHEY and CDR2 is SVGAGI. The CDR3 sequence: CASSYSNRVNTEAFF. The CDR3 coding sequence is TGTGCCAGCAGTTACTCGAACCGAGTCAACACTGAAGCTTTCTTT.

The chain recombines TRBV4-2 with TRBJ2-4, with 9 bases lining up with TRBD2. Looked up from germline, CDR1 is LGHNA and CDR2 is YNFKEQ. This CDR3 is 21 amino acids long. J gave up 6 bases and V 0 bases, and 21 bases lay outside the gene matches. This chain's CDR3 is CASSQDFSTRRTSAKLNIQYF. Written as DNA, the CDR3 is TGTGCCAGCAGCCAAGATTTTTCGACAAGACGGACTAGCGCAAAATTAAACATTCAGTACTTC.

The chain combines TRBV7-2 with TRBJ2-7; D unresolved. The CDR3 runs to 11 residues. Germline V gene lookup returns CDR1 SGHTA and CDR2 FQGNSA. Trimming pared 4 bases from V and 5 bases from J, leaving 6 bases between. Here the CDR3 reads CASSSSHEQYF. The CDR3 DNA reads as TGTGCCAGCAGCTCGAGCCACGAGCAGTACTTC.

This chain connects TRBV15 to TRBJ2-1; 7 nucleotides align to TRBD2. Trimming removed 0 bases from V and 3 bases from J; junction bases left unmatched: 5. Per the germline V gene, CDR1 is LNHNV and CDR2 is YYDKDF (reference sequence). This CDR3 has 16 residues. The CDR3 spells CATSRDFERGYNEQFF. CDR3 nucleotide sequence: TGTGCCACCAGCAGAGATTTTGAGCGGGGCTACAATGAGCAGTTCTTC.

The chain is built from TRBV6-5 and TRBJ1-2, with D possibly TRBD1 on 5 matching bases. V was cut by 6 bases and J by 7 bases, with 21 bases left in between. The germline gives CDR1 MNHEY, CDR2 SVGAGI. This CDR3 comprises 15 residues. In DNA, the CDR3 is TGTGCCAGCAGCCCCCGGGGGGAGGGAAGTGGTGGCTACACCTTC. Protein: CASSPRGEGSGGYTF.

This rearrangement joins TRBV29-1 to TRBJ2-1, with D unclear. Germline values: CDR1 SQVTM, CDR2 ANQGSEA. The CDR3 runs to 12 residues. The germline V and J ends were trimmed by 7 bases and 8 bases, with 15 bases remaining between them. CDR3 region: CSAMTAVYEQFF. DNA of the CDR3: TGCAGCGCCATGACCGCGGTTTATGAGCAGTTCTTC.

The chain is built from TRBV9 and TRBJ2-3, with D possibly TRBD1 on 7 matching bases. Trimming removed 3 bases at V and 0 bases at J, with 11 bases between. Germline V gene sequence: CDR1 SGDLS, CDR2 YYNGEE. The length of the CDR3 is 15 residues. The CDR3 sequence is CASSAGDRSTDTQYF. The CDR3 bases are TGTGCCAGCAGCGCGGGGGACAGAAGCACAGATACGCAGTATTTT.

The genes are TRBV18 and TRBJ2-2; D perhaps matches TRBD1 (5 bases). The CDR3 has 14 amino acids. Per the germline V gene, CDR1 is KGHSH and CDR2 is LQKENI. V shed 6 bases and J shed 4 bases, with 12 bases lying between them. DNA of the CDR3: TGTGCCAGCTCTCGTAGGGGTTCCACCGGGGAGCTGTTTTTT. Translation: CASSRRGSTGELFF.